These T cell receptor beta chains were read from a single sample in a study of CD8 T cells in ankylosing spondylitis. TCRdb independently ran MiXCR on the 5' RACE reads; one entry per CDR3 protein. This repertoire shows more than 250,000 distinct CDR3 sequences, 9.5% to 13% found once; its top ten account for about a tenth. Sequenced sample: blood, either unsorted or a sorted T cell fraction (not recorded which). These receptors all stem from a female donor with ankylosing spondylitis or in good health (not recorded which). Each CDR3 is given with its conserved first and last residue. D genes are given only for firm matches. Size is stated for part of the rows, as once, few or many counts, or as a class when the clone is expanded.

TGTGCCAGCAGCGGGCTAGCGGGACCAGATACGCAGTATTTT	CASSGLAGPDTQYF	many	TRBJ2-3	14	TRBV28	TRBD2
TGTGCCAGCAGCAAAGCGGCAGGGATCGGGCATGAGCAGTTCTTC	CASSKAAGIGHEQFF	few	TRBJ2-1	15	TRBV21-1	.
TGTGCCACCAGCAGCGACAGGACCTCTAATGAAAAACTGTTTTTT	CATSSDRTSNEKLFF	many	TRBJ1-4	15	TRBV15	.
TGTGCCAGCAGCTTCCGGTACCAAGAGACCCAGTACTTC	CASSFRYQETQYF	many	TRBJ2-5	13	TRBV7-6	.
TGTGCCAGCAGGGCGGGACATACTGACAATGAGCAGTTCTTC	CASRAGHTDNEQFF	many	TRBJ2-1	14	TRBV5-5	.
TGTGCCAGCAGCTTAGCCTTGGGGCATACGCAGTATTTT	CASSLALGHTQYF	few	TRBJ2-3	13	TRBV7-2	.
TGTGCCAGCAGCTTGGGTGGTGTGGGGTTGCCCCAACAAGAGACCCAGTACTTC	CASSLGGVGLPQQETQYF	.	TRBJ2-5	18	TRBV5-5	.
TGTGCCAGCAGTGGGGCCGTCGCGGAGACCCAGTACTTC	CASSGAVAETQYF	few	TRBJ2-5	13	TRBV9	.
TGTGCCATCAGTGAATACGTTGTTAAGGATGAGCAGTTCTTC	CAISEYVVKDEQFF	many	TRBJ2-1	14	TRBV10-3	.
TGTGCAAGTCGCTTAGAGATACGGGACTCCCAAGAGACCCAGTACTTC	CASRLEIRDSQETQYF	many	TRBJ2-5	16	TRBV12-2	.
TGCAGCGTTGAATTCTTATTTAGGGACAGGGATGGCTACACCTTC	CSVEFLFRDRDGYTF	.	TRBJ1-2	15	TRBV29-1	TRBD1
TGCGCCAGCAGCCCGGGAAGTATCAGGGGGCCAGACAATGAGCAGTTCTTC	CASSPGSIRGPDNEQFF	few	TRBJ2-1	17	TRBV5-1	TRBD1
TGCGCCAGCAGCGCGTCACAGGGGGCGCGTATGGAGACCCAGTACTTC	CASSASQGARMETQYF	many	TRBJ2-5	16	TRBV5-1	TRBD1